This entry lists 31 T cell receptor beta chains sequenced from one sample in a study of blood T cell repertoires in COVID-19. Here immunoSEQ multiplex PCR was the method, and the copy in TCRdb shows in-frame clones only, minus some. The sample yields 110,000 to 150,000 clones, 75% to 85% seen once. The source material was peripheral blood. These receptors were collected from a man over 45 with acute or convalescent COVID-19.

V is TRBV9 and J is TRBJ1-1; D remains unclear. This CDR3 has 14 residues. Germline CDR1 is SGDLS and CDR2 is YYNGEE. Trimming removed 3 bases from V and 11 bases from J, with 20 bases in between. CDR3 amino acids: CASSGTGVGGSAFF. The CDR3 DNA is TGTGCCAGCAGCGGCACCGGGGTCGGCGGGAGCGCTTTCTTT.

This chain joins TRBV7-9 and TRBJ2-2, with TRBD2 as a possible D gene (5 bases). V lost 5 bases to trimming and J lost 0 bases, with 10 bases between them. Germline-derived CDR1 and CDR2 are SEHNR and FQNEAQ (reference sequence). The CDR3 is made up of 15 amino acids. The CDR3 region is CASSLDFSNTGELFF. The DNA for the CDR3 is TGTGCCAGCAGCCTGGACTTTTCGAACACCGGGGAGCTGTTTTTT.

The chain links TRBV12-3 or TRBV12-4 to TRBJ1-1; TRBD1 is a possible D gene (6 bases). The CDR3 is made up of 12 amino acids. V was pared by 8 bases and J by 13 bases, with 20 bases between. The CDR3 coding sequence is TGTGCCAGCCATCAGGGACACACTACGGTTTTCTTT. This gives the protein CASHQGHTTVFF.

The chain employs TRBV5-5 and TRBJ1-4; 8 positions match TRBD1. The CDR3 is 14 amino acids. Germline V CDR1 and CDR2: SGHKS, YYEKEE (reference sequence). V trimming: 1 base; J trimming: 7 bases; junction bases outside the gene matches: 3. The CDR3 bases are TGTGCCAGCAGCTTGACAGGGGGGAGTGAAAAACTGTTTTTT. This encodes CASSLTGGSEKLFF.

The genes are TRBV6-5 and TRBJ1-5; D may be TRBD1 (6 bases). The CDR3 covers 13 residues. Germline assignment: CDR1 MNHEY and CDR2 SVGAGI. V was pared by 6 bases and J by 3 bases, with 9 bases between. CDR3 DNA: TGTGCCAGCAGATGGGGACACAATCAGCCCCAGCATTTT. Its translation: CASRWGHNQPQHF.

The rearrangement uses TRBV19 and TRBJ1-2; 12 positions match TRBD1. Losses at the gene ends were 7 bases for V and 5 bases for J; bases not matched to a gene: 14. CDR1 and CDR2 from the germline V gene are LNHDA and SQIVND (reference sequence). The CDR3 sequence is 17 residues long. The chain's CDR3 is CASTTGTGGEDGYGYTF. In DNA, the CDR3 is TGTGCCAGTACGACCGGGACAGGGGGCGAAGATGGTTATGGCTACACCTTC.

This chain links TRBV7-9 with TRBJ1-4, with 9 bases fitting TRBD1. The germline CDR1 and CDR2 sequences are SEHNR and FQNEAQ (reference sequence). V lost 7 bases and J lost 7; bases outside the gene matches: 16. The CDR3 sequence is 17 residues long. DNA for the CDR3: TGTGCCAGCACGGTAGGACAGGGGCGTCGGGCGAGTGAAAAACTGTTTTTT. It codes for CASTVGQGRRASEKLFF. The whole variable domain, filled in from reference TRBV7-9 and TRBJ1-4, reads DTGVSQNPRHKITKRGQNVTFRCDPISEHNRLYWYRQTLGQGPEFLTYFQNEAQLEKSRLLSDRFSAERPKGSFSTLEIQRTEQGDSAMYLCASTVGQGRRASEKLFFGSGTQLSVL.

This chain links TRBV19 with TRBJ2-3, with 16 bases lining up with TRBD2. This CDR3 has 18 amino acids. From germline, CDR1 is LNHDA and CDR2 SQIVND (reference sequence). The ends lost 6 bases at V and 4 bases at J; junction bases unmatched: 10. The CDR3 bases are TGTGCCAGTAGAAGAGGGACTAGCGGGGGGGCCAGGGCAGATACGCAGTATTTT. This sequence encodes CASRRGTSGGARADTQYF.

V gene TRBV5-1 combines with J gene TRBJ2-7, with D possibly being TRBD1 (6 bases). The CDR3 loop spans 15 amino acids. Trimming took 2 bases from V and 5 from J, leaving 17 bases between them. CDR1 is SGHRS, CDR2 YFSETQ, per germline. The CDR3 is CASSFSQGKGDEQYF. CDR3 nucleotides: TGCGCCAGCAGCTTTAGTCAGGGGAAAGGCGACGAGCAGTACTTC.

V usage is TRBV28 and J usage is TRBJ1-6; D uncertain. This CDR3 comprises 15 residues. Germline V gene data show CDR1 as MDHEN and CDR2 as SYDVKM. Trimming pared 2 bases from V and 10 bases from J, leaving 15 bases between. CDR3: CASSLPPGFESPLHF. The CDR3 nucleotides are TGTGCCAGCAGTTTACCACCCGGTTTCGAATCACCCCTCCACTTT.

This sequence joins TRBV6-5 and TRBJ1-3; a possible D gene is TRBD1 (6 bases). Trimming cost V 8 bases and J 3 bases, with 17 bases left between them. The CDR3 contains 15 residues. The germline gives CDR1 MNHEY, CDR2 SVGAGI. In nucleotides, the CDR3 is TGTGCCAGCCGCCCGGGCAGGGGCTTTGGAAACACCATATATTTT. Amino acids: CASRPGRGFGNTIYF.

This clone was counted a few times. The gene calls are TRBV7-9 and TRBJ1-6; no clear D gene. Germline V CDR1 and CDR2: SEHNR, FQNEAQ (reference sequence). Trimming cost V 3 bases and J 14 bases, with 11 bases left between them. The CDR3 runs to 12 residues. The CDR3 DNA follows: TGTGCCAGCAGCTTTGGGTTGGAGTCCCTCCACTTT. It is translated as CASSFGLESLHF.

The gene calls are TRBV4-1 and TRBJ2-5; D might be TRBD1 (5 bases). CDR3 length: 15 amino acids. CDR1 is MGHRA and CDR2 is YSYEKL in the germline V gene. V was pared by 0 bases and J by 3 bases, with 11 bases between. CDR3 in amino acids: CASSQEPHRKETQYF. The DNA for the CDR3 is TGCGCCAGCAGCCAAGAGCCCCACAGGAAAGAGACCCAGTACTTC.

The rearrangement joins TRBV10-3 to TRBJ2-1, with 14 nucleotides matching TRBD2. Trimming at V came to 2 bases and at J to 6 bases, leaving 6 bases not matched to a gene. The germline V gene encodes CDR1 ENHRY and CDR2 SYGVKD. The CDR3 extends over 17 amino acids. The CDR3 DNA sequence: TGTGCCATCAGTGAGACACCGGGACTAGCGGGAGCCAATGAGCAGTTCTTC. This translates into CAISETPGLAGANEQFF.

This sequence joins TRBV2 and TRBJ1-2; no clear D gene. Germline CDR1 SNHLY, CDR2 FYNNEI. This CDR3 is built from 13 residues. Between the trimmed V and J ends, which lost 6 bases and 2 bases, there was a span of 10 bases. CDR3 bases: TGTGCCAGCAGCAAAGGAGTGAACTATGGCTACACCTTC. This translates into CASSKGVNYGYTF. Full variable domain (outside the CDR3, taken from reference TRBV2 and TRBJ1-2): EPEVTQTPSHQVTQMGQEVILRCVPISNHLYFYWYRQILGQKVEFLVSFYNNEISEKSEIFDDQFSVERPDGSNFTLKIRSTKLEDSAMYFCASSKGVNYGYTFGSGTRLTVV.

The V gene is TRBV27, the J gene TRBJ2-1; D uncertain. Germline assignment: CDR1 MNHEY and CDR2 SMNVEV (reference sequence). Trimming took 2 bases from V and 3 from J, leaving 11 bases between them. CDR3 length: 15 residues. The CDR3 nucleotides are TGTGCCAGCAGTTTACTGCCGGAGAACTACAATGAGCAGTTCTTC. It yields the protein CASSLLPENYNEQFF.

The V gene is TRBV6-5, the J gene TRBJ2-3, with 10 bases that match TRBD2. With V trimmed by 5 bases and J by 0 bases, 2 bases remained unmatched. Germline V lookup: CDR1 MNHEY, CDR2 SVGAGI. CDR3 length: 15 amino acids. The CDR3 reads CASSLAGASTDTQYF. CDR3 sequence (DNA): TGTGCCAGCAGTCTAGCGGGAGCGAGCACAGATACGCAGTATTTT.

This clone turned up a few times. V gene TRBV14 combines with J gene TRBJ1-4, with D hard to call. This CDR3 comprises 14 residues. The germline CDR1 and CDR2 sequences are SGHDN and FVKESK. The V and J ends lost 3 bases and 0 bases respectively, with 5 bases between them. The CDR3: CASSQPATNEKLFF. CDR3 bases: TGTGCCAGCAGCCAGCCGGCAACTAATGAAAAACTGTTTTTT.

This clone has just one count. The chain uses TRBV2 and TRBJ1-1; no firm D call. The CDR3 is 12 residues long. Trimming took 1 base from V and 11 from J, leaving 11 bases between them. Germline V gives CDR1 SNHLY, CDR2 FYNNEI. CDR3: CASSEVAPEAFF. The CDR3 DNA follows: TGTGCCAGCAGTGAAGTGGCCCCGGAGGCTTTCTTT.

The chain joins TRBV7-6 to TRBJ2-7; 11 bases are shared with TRBD2. V was clipped by 2 bases and J by 7 bases; unmatched bases: 7. This CDR3 has 15 residues. Germline V gene lookup returns CDR1 SGHVS and CDR2 FNYEAQ. CDR3 loop: CASSLTFGLAGEQYF. The CDR3 nucleotides are TGTGCCAGCAGCTTAACCTTCGGACTAGCGGGTGAGCAGTACTTC.

The V call is TRBV5-5, the J call TRBJ2-3, with 8 nucleotides matching TRBD1. V shed 5 bases and J 3 bases; nucleotides not matched to a gene: 5. Germline V gives CDR1 SGHKS, CDR2 YYEKEE (reference sequence). This CDR3 has 14 residues. CDR3 residues: CASSTGGLTDTQYF. In DNA, the CDR3 is TGTGCCAGCAGTACAGGGGGGCTGACAGATACGCAGTATTTT.

CDR3 nucleotides: TGTGCCAGCAGCTCCCCCGGGAGACAGGGCTACACCTTC. It specifies CASSSPGRQGYTF. The J gene is TRBJ1-2, the V gene TRBV7-2, with a tentative D call TRBD1 (5 bases). Trimming removed 4 bases from V and 8 bases from J, with 14 bases in between. The germline V gene encodes CDR1 SGHTA and CDR2 FQGNSA. The CDR3 is 13 amino acids. Combining the CDR3 with reference TRBV7-2 and TRBJ1-2 gives the whole variable domain GAGVSQSPSNKVTEKGKDVELRCDPISGHTALYWYRQSLGQGLEFLIYFQGNSAPDKSGLPSDRFSAERTGGSVSTLTIQRTQQEDSAVYLCASSSPGRQGYTFGSGTRLTVV.

The count of this clone is one. The V gene is TRBV4-2, the J gene TRBJ2-1; tentative D call: TRBD2 (5 bases). The CDR3 consists of 15 residues. CDR1 and CDR2 (germline): LGHNA, YNFKEQ. Trimming removed 3 bases from V and 8 bases from J, with 17 bases in between. CDR3 DNA sequence: TGTGCCAGCAGCCATGAGACGGGGATCGTCGATGAGCAGTTCTTC. Its translation: CASSHETGIVDEQFF.

V usage is TRBV6-5 and J usage is TRBJ2-7; 7 nucleotides align to TRBD1. After removal of 7 bases from V and 6 bases from J, the junction contained 15 bases not matched to a gene. There are 15 residues in the CDR3. Germline V gives CDR1 MNHEY, CDR2 SVGAGI. The CDR3 sequence: CASTKRQGPLVEQYF. CDR3 in DNA: TGTGCCAGCACAAAGAGACAGGGACCTCTAGTCGAGCAGTACTTC.

The chain uses TRBV7-8 and TRBJ2-7, with D unresolved. V gave up 4 bases and J gave up 6 bases, with 16 bases separating them. The CDR3 runs 14 residues. Germline-derived CDR1 and CDR2 are SGHVS and FQNEAQ. The CDR3 sequence is CASSSVSFLSEQYF. The CDR3 coding sequence is TGTGCCAGCAGCTCCGTATCTTTTCTCTCCGAGCAGTACTTC.

The chain carries TRBV6-5 and TRBJ2-7; a weak D match, TRBD1 (5 bases). The V gene's germline CDR1 is MNHEY and CDR2 SVGAGI. The CDR3 is 14 amino acids. Trimming took 2 bases from V and 7 from J, leaving 15 bases between them. For the CDR3, the DNA is TGTGCCAGCAGTTACCGGGTCCAGGGTCAAGAGCAGTACTTC. Translating gives CASSYRVQGQEQYF.

The chain joins TRBV5-1 to TRBJ2-7; weak D call: TRBD2 (5 bases). V was clipped by 0 bases and J by 2 bases, with 12 bases between them. Per germline, CDR1 SGHRS and CDR2 YFSETQ. The CDR3 loop spans 15 amino acids. DNA of the CDR3: TGCGCCAGCAGCTTGGATAGGACTGCGACCTACGAGCAGTACTTC. It translates to CASSLDRTATYEQYF.

This clone was picked up one time. The genes are TRBV10-3 and TRBJ1-2; 8 nucleotides agree with TRBD1. Germline V gene lookup returns CDR1 ENHRY and CDR2 SYGVKD. This CDR3 region has 14 residues. The junction had 7 bases not matched to a gene; V was cut back by 7 bases and J by 3 bases. The CDR3 coding sequence is TGTGCCATCAATTCCAGGGGGCGGGACTATGGCTACACCTTC. Translation gives CAINSRGRDYGYTF.

The chain links TRBV9 to TRBJ1-1; TRBD1 might be the D (6 bases). Trimming took 0 bases from V and 3 from J, leaving 12 bases between them. The CDR3 has 15 residues. CDR1 is SGDLS and CDR2 is YYNGEE in the germline V gene. The CDR3 nucleotides are TGTGCCAGCAGCGTAGTCAGGACAGTTGACACTGAAGCTTTCTTT. Translating gives CASSVVRTVDTEAFF.

The chain joins TRBV27 to TRBJ1-2; maybe TRBD1 (5 bases). V shed 4 bases and J shed 13 bases, with 22 bases lying between them. Germline-derived CDR1 and CDR2 are MNHEY and SMNVEV (reference sequence). The CDR3 runs 14 residues. CDR3 in DNA: TGTGCCAGCAGTTCTAGTGGGGGGTCTCTCTACTCCACCTTC. This translates into CASSSSGGSLYSTF.

V is TRBV24-1 and J is TRBJ2-2; 9 bases are shared with TRBD1. Germline loops: CDR1 KGHDR, CDR2 SFDVKD. V lost 7 bases to trimming and J lost 6 bases; unmatched junction nucleotides: 14. The CDR3 runs to 17 residues. CDR3 region: CATSPPPGQGRPGELFF. The CDR3 DNA follows: TGTGCCACCAGCCCCCCACCGGGACAGGGCCGCCCCGGGGAGCTGTTTTTT.